Sequencing of this T cell receptor (beta chain) was carried out in a study of vaccination and CD4 T cells after COVID-19. Whole-study context: For each participant, vaccination comprised two doses of either the BNT162b2 or the mRNA-1273 vaccine. Post-COVID samples had a sampling time that fell a median approximately 93 days after diagnosis (range 35 to 161). Study-wide points: The rise in median SARS-CoV-2-reactive clonotypes, from around 19 to 38, was not significant. A median of 86.3% of reactive clones, in convalescent patients, became evident only post-vaccination.

Germline V gene sequence: CDR1 MNHEY, CDR2 SMNVEV (reference sequence). The V and J ends lost 5 bases and 8 bases respectively, with 15 bases between them. This CDR3 comprises 13 residues. The table lists this clonotype with a few counts. What it binds is not known. Time point noted: late sampling 161 to 241 days after vaccination in a few convalescent patients. TCRdb used MiXCR to reprocess the PCR reads, holding one entry per CDR3 protein. The table shows just under 30,000 distinct CDR3 sequences, with approximately 49% occurring only once. The source was CD4+ T cells from blood, collected about 7 months after SARS-CoV-2 vaccination. The clonotype comes from a human donor who had recovered from COVID-19. The chain links TRBV27 to TRBJ1-1; D is possibly TRBD1 (6 bases). CDR3 in amino acids: CASSLTGTQEAFF. CDR3 coding DNA: TGTGCCAGCAGTCTAACCGGGACACAAGAAGCTTTCTTT.